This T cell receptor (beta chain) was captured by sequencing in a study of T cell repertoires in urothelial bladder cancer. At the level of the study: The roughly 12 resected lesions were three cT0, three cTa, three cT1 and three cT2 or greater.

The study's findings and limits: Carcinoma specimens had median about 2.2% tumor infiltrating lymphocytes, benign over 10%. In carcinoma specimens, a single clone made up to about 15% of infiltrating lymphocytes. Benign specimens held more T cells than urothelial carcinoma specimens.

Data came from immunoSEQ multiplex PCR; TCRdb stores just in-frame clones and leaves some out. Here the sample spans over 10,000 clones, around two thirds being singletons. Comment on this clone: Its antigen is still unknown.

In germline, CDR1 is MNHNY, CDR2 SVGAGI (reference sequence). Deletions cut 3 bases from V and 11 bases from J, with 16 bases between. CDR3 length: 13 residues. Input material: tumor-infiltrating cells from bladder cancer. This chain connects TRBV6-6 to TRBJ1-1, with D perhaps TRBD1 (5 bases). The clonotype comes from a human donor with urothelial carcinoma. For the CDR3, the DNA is TGTGCCAGCAGTTATTCCGGACAAGTCGAGGCTTTCTTT. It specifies CASSYSGQVEAFF.